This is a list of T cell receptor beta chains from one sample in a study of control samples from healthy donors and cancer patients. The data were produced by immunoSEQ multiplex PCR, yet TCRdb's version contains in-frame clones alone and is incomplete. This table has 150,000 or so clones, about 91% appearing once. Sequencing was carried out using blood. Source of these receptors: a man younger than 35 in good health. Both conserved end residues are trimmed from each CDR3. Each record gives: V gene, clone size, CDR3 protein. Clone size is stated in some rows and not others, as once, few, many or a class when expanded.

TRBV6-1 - ASSESGGPDTQY
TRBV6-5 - ASRSDRNEQF
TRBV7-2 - ASSLGHNTGELF
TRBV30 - AWISGGVGEQF
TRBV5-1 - ASTQRGSTDTQY
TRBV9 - ASSVGSTQETQY
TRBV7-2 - ASSQASGGAYEQY
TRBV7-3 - ASSSGLAAGANVLT
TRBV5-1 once ASSPSGGGTDTQY
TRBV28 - ASMGVSGHKQETQY
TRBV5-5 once ASRPAGGPYNEQF
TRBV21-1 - ASSKGAGLGPQH
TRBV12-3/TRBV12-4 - ASSSQGGEQY
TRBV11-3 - ASSLEGAKETQY
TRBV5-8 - SWGAGELF
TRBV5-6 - ASSSWTGGYAQPQH
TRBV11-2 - ASSLDPGQGRETQY
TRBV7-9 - ASSSRQGTGQY
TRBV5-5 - ASSRRDRNYEQY
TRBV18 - ASSRGNGIEQF
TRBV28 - ASSYYGNYGYT
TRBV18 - ASSRLDSLNTEAF
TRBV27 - ATEEDNEQF
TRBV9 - ASSAHTMNTEAF
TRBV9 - ASSAAIGGGVTDTQY
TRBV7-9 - ASRDRSEAF
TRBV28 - ASSPAPPQPQH
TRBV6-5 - ASSYATTGELF
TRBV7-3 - ASSLDAGPPDTQY
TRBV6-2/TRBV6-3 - ASSYARDGNIQY
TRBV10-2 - ASSTWGLAEAF
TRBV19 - ASSKPGTGNAEAF
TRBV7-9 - ASSRTSGVFGNEQF
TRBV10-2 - ASSISGGAYETQY
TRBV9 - ASSAGTSGGTDTQY
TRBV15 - ATSRGRTLNGNTIY
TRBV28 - ASSFRGTETQY